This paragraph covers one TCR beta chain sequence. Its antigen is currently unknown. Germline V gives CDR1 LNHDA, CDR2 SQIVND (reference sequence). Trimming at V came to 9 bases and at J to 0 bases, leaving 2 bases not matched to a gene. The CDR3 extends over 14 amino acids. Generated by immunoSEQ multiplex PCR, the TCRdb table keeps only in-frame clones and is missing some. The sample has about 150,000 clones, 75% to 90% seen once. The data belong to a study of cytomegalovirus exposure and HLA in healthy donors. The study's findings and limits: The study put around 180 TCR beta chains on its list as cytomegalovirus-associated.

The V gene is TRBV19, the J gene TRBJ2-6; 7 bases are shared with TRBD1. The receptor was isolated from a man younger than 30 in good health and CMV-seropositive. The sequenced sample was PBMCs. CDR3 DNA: TGTGCCAGCCGGGACAGCTCTGGGGCCAACGTCCTGACTTTC. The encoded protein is CASRDSSGANVLTF.